This passage covers 15 T cell receptor beta chains from one sample sequenced in a study of T-cell reconstitution after alpha-beta-depleted transplantation in children. Construction of the TCRbeta library involved unique molecular identifiers. One entry per CDR3 protein, called by TCRdb with MiXCR from the PCR reads. The profile shows roughly 670,000 distinct CDR3 sequences, around 14% of them singletons. Sequences were derived from PBMCs, sampled before TCRalphabeta/CD19-depleted stem cell transplant. Receptor source: a girl aged 2-10 years with congenital amegakaryocytic thrombocytopenia, due to receive a stem cell transplant.

This clonotype was counted at least ten times. The chain joins TRBV5-1 to TRBJ1-1, with D possibly matching TRBD1 (6 bases). Germline V lookup: CDR1 SGHRS, CDR2 YFSETQ. The CDR3 covers 16 residues. Between the trimmed V and J ends, which lost 0 bases and 0 bases, there was a span of 12 bases. CDR3 residues: CASSLEGDTMNTEAFF. In DNA form, the CDR3 reads TGCGCCAGCAGCTTGGAGGGGGACACCATGAACACTGAAGCTTTCTTT.

This clonotype was detected only a few times. The chain links TRBV20-1 to TRBJ2-5; 7 nucleotides align to TRBD2. The ends lost 3 bases at V and 1 base at J; junction bases unmatched: 11. The CDR3 is made up of 16 amino acids. Germline values: CDR1 DFQATT, CDR2 SNEGSKA (reference sequence). Written as DNA, the CDR3 is TGCAGTGCTAGTGAACCGGGACTACGAATCCAAGAGACCCAGTACTTC. Translation gives CSASEPGLRIQETQYF.

This clonotype was observed many times. The chain combines TRBV7-8 with TRBJ2-3; 8 nucleotides agree with TRBD2. The junction had 14 bases not matched to a gene; V was cut back by 1 base and J by 2 bases. The CDR3 sequence is 19 residues long. Per the germline V gene, CDR1 is SGHVS and CDR2 is FQNEAQ. Here the CDR3 reads CASSLEGGLAGSDTDTQYF. CDR3 nucleotide sequence: TGTGCCAGCAGCTTAGAGGGCGGATTAGCGGGATCCGACACAGATACGCAGTATTTT.

This clonotype has at least ten counts. The chain recombines TRBV12-3 or TRBV12-4 with TRBJ1-5; D remains unclear. CDR3 length: 13 residues. V dropped 3 bases and J dropped 5 bases, with 8 bases sitting between them. For the CDR3, the DNA is TGTGCCAGCAGTTTCAGCCCGGATCAGCCCCAGCATTTT. Translation gives CASSFSPDQPQHF.

This clonotype has just a few counts. The J gene is TRBJ2-1, the V gene TRBV7-9; D tentatively reads TRBD1 or TRBD2 (6 bases each). The length of the CDR3 is 15 residues. Trimming cost V 4 bases and J 4 bases, with 14 bases left between them. The germline V gene has CDR1 SEHNR and CDR2 FQNEAQ (reference sequence). The CDR3 loop is CASSSRGDIYNEQFF. For the CDR3, the DNA is TGTGCCAGCAGCTCTAGGGGGGATATTTACAATGAGCAGTTCTTC.

V and J are TRBV21-1 and TRBJ2-2; the table calls TRBD1, which could not be checked here. TRBV21-1 is shown as a pseudogene. This CDR3 is built from 19 residues. CDR3 coding DNA: TGTGCCAGCAGCAACGGGGCCCCTGTCGGACAGGGATTTCCCGGGGAGCTGTTTTTT. Protein product: CASSNGAPVGQGFPGELFF.

The chain has TRBV28 and TRBJ2-7, with D perhaps TRBD2 (5 bases). The V gene lost 5 bases and the J gene lost 3 bases, with 11 bases spanning the gap. Germline CDR1 MDHEN, CDR2 SYDVKM. The CDR3 loop spans 13 amino acids. CDR3: CASSSWENYEQYF. The DNA for the CDR3 is TGTGCCAGCAGTAGCTGGGAGAACTACGAGCAGTACTTC.

This clonotype appeared many times. CDR3 protein: CASSLRDGSYSDEQYF. Here the CDR3 DNA reads TGTGCCAGCAGCCTACGGGACGGATCCTATTCGGACGAGCAGTACTTC. The chain links TRBV28 to TRBJ2-7; TRBD1 or TRBD2 may be the D gene (5 bases each). The CDR3 has 16 residues. The V gene lost 6 bases and the J gene lost 5 bases, with 23 bases spanning the gap. Germline V CDR1 and CDR2: MDHEN, SYDVKM.

The J gene is TRBJ2-2, the V gene TRBV30; 7 bases agree with TRBD1. CDR3 length: 15 amino acids. Trimming cost V 4 bases and J 1 base; bases outside gene matches: 6. Germline-derived CDR1 and CDR2 are GTSNPN and SVGIG (reference sequence). The CDR3 DNA sequence: TGTGCCTGGACCAGGAACAGGGGGAACACCGGGGAGCTGTTTTTT. Its translation is CAWTRNRGNTGELFF.

J is TRBJ2-7 and V is TRBV12-3 or TRBV12-4; tentative D call: TRBD1 (6 bases). The length of the CDR3 is 13 residues. V was clipped by 9 bases and J by 6 bases, with 18 bases between them. The CDR3 loop reads CARWQAGAPEQYF. The CDR3 DNA sequence: TGTGCCAGATGGCAGGCAGGGGCCCCCGAGCAGTACTTC.

This chain links TRBV20-1 with TRBJ2-1; D gene uncertain. Germline V gene data show CDR1 as DFQATT and CDR2 as SNEGSKA (reference sequence). The V gene lost 7 bases and the J gene lost 0 bases, with 10 bases spanning the gap. The CDR3 covers 13 residues. CDR3 loop: CSGDRVSYNEQFF. The CDR3 DNA follows: TGCAGTGGTGACCGTGTCTCCTACAATGAGCAGTTCTTC.

The chain carries TRBV3-1 and TRBJ2-2; the D call may be TRBD1 or TRBD2 (5 bases each). The CDR3 has 17 amino acids. Germline loops: CDR1 LGHDT, CDR2 YNNKEL (reference sequence). Deletions cut 3 bases from V and 4 bases from J, with 18 bases between. CDR3 sequence: CASSHYPGRDVTGELFF. For the CDR3, the DNA is TGTGCCAGCAGCCACTATCCGGGACGCGACGTCACCGGGGAGCTGTTTTTT.

The V and J genes are TRBV2 and TRBJ2-7; 12 bases match TRBD1. The CDR3 covers 14 residues. Germline V gene sequence: CDR1 SNHLY, CDR2 FYNNEI. J was trimmed by 2 bases and V by 8 bases; bases with no gene match: 4. For the CDR3, the DNA is TGTGCCAGCTGGGGACAGGGGGCTCCCTACGAGCAGTACTTC. This translates into CASWGQGAPYEQYF. The full variable domain, completed using reference TRBV2 and TRBJ2-7, is EPEVTQTPSHQVTQMGQEVILRCVPISNHLYFYWYRQILGQKVEFLVSFYNNEISEKSEIFDDQFSVERPDGSNFTLKIRSTKLEDSAMYFCASWGQGAPYEQYFGPGTRLTVT.

In its sample, this clonotype was seen many times. The V call is TRBV29-1, the J call TRBJ1-4; TRBD1 might be the D (5 bases). CDR1 and CDR2 from the germline V gene are SQVTM and ANQGSEA. V was trimmed by 5 bases and J by 8 bases, leaving 15 bases between them. The length of the CDR3 is 13 residues. The CDR3 reads CSVYGARREKLFF. Written as DNA, the CDR3 is TGCAGCGTTTACGGGGCCCGTCGGGAAAAACTGTTTTTT.

This clonotype was seen at least ten times. The chain has TRBV4-2 and TRBJ2-3, with D unresolved. Germline loops: CDR1 LGHNA, CDR2 YNFKEQ. The CDR3 loop spans 16 amino acids. Trimming shortened V by 0 bases and J by 4 bases, and 14 bases separated the two germline ends. The CDR3 DNA sequence: TGTGCCAGCAGCCAAGATTTAGAGGAGATCGCAGATACGCAGTATTTT. Translating it yields CASSQDLEEIADTQYF.